This note documents a single T cell receptor (beta chain) sequence. The antigen remains unidentified. The whole isolated RNA underwent reverse transcription, so sequencing captured expressed TCRB transcripts. Generated by immunoSEQ multiplex PCR, the TCRdb table keeps only in-frame clones and is missing some. This sample carries under 300,000 clones, about 14% of them seen once, and the ten largest clones take roughly 0.02%. Sorting based on CD45RO/CCR7/CD25/CD127/CD95/CD27 separated CD4+ naive, central memory, regulatory and stem cell-like memory cells. Germline trimming cut 2 bases from V and 6 bases from J; bases unmatched to any gene: 9. The CDR3 contains 15 residues. Germline CDR1 reads SGHRS; CDR2 reads YFSETQ. This specimen comes from a study of beta chain features in type 1 diabetes. Study findings and constraints: Moderately but significantly shorter TCRB CDR3s were found in Type 1 diabetes patients in all four CD4+ subsets. Within patients, naive, central memory and Treg TCRB repertoires seemed more similar than within healthy donors. In patients and controls equally, PCR might favor templates that are shorter. Individuals with type 1 diabetes displayed fewer insertions and more deletions at VDJ junctions.

The source is a man aged 25-45 years with type 1 diabetes. The sequenced sample consisted of naive CD4+ T cells from blood. J is TRBJ1-2 and V is TRBV5-1; 8 positions agree with TRBD1. In nucleotides, the CDR3 is TGCGCCAGCAGCTTCACTTCCACAGGGGGGAATGGCTACACCTTC. This gives the protein CASSFTSTGGNGYTF.